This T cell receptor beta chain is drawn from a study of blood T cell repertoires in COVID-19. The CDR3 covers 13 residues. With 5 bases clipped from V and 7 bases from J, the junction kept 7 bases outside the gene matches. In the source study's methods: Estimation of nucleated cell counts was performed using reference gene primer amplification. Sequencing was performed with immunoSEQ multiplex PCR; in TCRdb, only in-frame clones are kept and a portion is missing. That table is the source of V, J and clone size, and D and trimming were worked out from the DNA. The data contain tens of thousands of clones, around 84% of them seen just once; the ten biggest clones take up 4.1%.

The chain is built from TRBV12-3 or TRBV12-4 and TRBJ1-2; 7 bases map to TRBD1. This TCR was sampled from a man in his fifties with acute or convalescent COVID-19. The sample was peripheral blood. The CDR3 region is CASSLTGPRGYTF. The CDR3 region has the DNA TGTGCCAGCAGTCTGACAGGGCCCCGTGGCTACACCTTC.